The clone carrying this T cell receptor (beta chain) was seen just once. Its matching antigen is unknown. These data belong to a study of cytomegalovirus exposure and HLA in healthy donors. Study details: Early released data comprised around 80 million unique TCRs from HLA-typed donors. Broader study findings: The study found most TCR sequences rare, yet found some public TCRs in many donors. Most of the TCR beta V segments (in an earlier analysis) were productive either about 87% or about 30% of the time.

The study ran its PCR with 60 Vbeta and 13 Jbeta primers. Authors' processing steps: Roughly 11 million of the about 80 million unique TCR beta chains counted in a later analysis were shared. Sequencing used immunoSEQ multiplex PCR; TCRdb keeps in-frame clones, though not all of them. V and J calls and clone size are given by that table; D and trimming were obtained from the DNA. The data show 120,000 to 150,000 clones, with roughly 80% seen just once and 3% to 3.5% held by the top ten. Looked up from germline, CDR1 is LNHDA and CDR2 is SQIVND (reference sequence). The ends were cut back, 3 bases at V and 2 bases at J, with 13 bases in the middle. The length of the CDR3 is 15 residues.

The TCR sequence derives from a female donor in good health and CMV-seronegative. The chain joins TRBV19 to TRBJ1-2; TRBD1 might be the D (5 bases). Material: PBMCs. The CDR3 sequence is CASSILRAVNYGYTF. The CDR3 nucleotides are TGTGCCAGTAGTATCCTCAGGGCGGTGAACTATGGCTACACCTTC.